This T cell receptor (beta chain) comes out of a study of T cell responses to AZD1222 COVID-19 vaccine. Study findings and constraints: It should be noted that donors were predominantly white British and more often female, and clonal diversity was possibly underestimated.

Comments on this clone: What it binds is not known.

The table came from immunoSEQ multiplex PCR; TCRdb's copy has only in-frame clones and leaves some out. The data contain approximately 180,000 clones, approximately 90% of them singletons. Germline values: CDR1 SGHRS, CDR2 YFSETQ. V shed 0 bases and J shed 8 bases, with 14 bases lying between them. CDR3 length equals 14 residues. The sample consisted of peripheral blood, taken on day 0 of AZD1222 vaccination. This receptor was identified in an adult in good health. The chain carries TRBV5-1 and TRBJ1-2, with a possible D match to TRBD1 (6 bases). The CDR3 nucleotides are TGCGCCAGCAGCTTGGGGGGGCCGCCTGGGGGCTACACCTTC. This translates into CASSLGGPPGGYTF.